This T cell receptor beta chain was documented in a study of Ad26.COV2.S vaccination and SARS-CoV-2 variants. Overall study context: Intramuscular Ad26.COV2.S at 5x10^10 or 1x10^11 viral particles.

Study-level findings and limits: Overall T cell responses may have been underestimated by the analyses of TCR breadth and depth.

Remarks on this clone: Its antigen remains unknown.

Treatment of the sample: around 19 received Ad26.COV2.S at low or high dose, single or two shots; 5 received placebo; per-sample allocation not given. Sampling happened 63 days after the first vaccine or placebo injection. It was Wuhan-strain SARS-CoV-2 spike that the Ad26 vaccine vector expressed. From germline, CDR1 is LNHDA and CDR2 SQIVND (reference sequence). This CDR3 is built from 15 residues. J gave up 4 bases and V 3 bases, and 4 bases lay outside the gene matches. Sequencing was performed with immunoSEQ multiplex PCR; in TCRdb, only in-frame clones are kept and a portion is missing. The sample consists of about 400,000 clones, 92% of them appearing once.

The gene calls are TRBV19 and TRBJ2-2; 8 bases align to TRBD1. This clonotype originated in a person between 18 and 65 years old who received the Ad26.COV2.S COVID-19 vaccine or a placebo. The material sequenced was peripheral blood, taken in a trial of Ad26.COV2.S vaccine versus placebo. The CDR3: CASSIPGGLTGELFF. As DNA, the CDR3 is TGTGCCAGTAGTATTCCAGGGGGCCTCACCGGGGAGCTGTTTTTT.